This TCR beta chain came from a study of cytomegalovirus exposure and HLA in healthy donors. Germline loops: CDR1 SGHNT, CDR2 YYREEE (reference sequence). V was clipped by 4 bases and J by 3 bases, with 13 bases between them. This CDR3 contains 14 residues. The PCR used 60 Vbeta and 13 Jbeta primers. Assay: immunoSEQ multiplex PCR; the TCRdb copy retains only in-frame clones and omits some. This sample has roughly 200,000 clones, with roughly 70% found just once. The receptor was isolated from a middle-aged man in good health and CMV-seropositive. The gene calls are TRBV5-4 and TRBJ1-2; possible D gene TRBD1, 5 bases. Sequenced: PBMCs. In nucleotides, the CDR3 is TGTGCCAGCAGCCCACTGACAGTAGACTATGGCTACACCTTC. Its translation is CASSPLTVDYGYTF.